The following is a T cell receptor beta chain sequence with its context. The entry originates in a study of blood T cell repertoires in COVID-19. Study details: Researchers got acute and convalescent COVID-19 samples from the United States, Italy and Spain.

Original methodology: Estimation of nucleated cell counts was performed using reference gene primer amplification. Sequenced by immunoSEQ multiplex PCR; TCRdb stores in-frame clones only, minus some. Clone size and V and J calls were adopted from that table, with D and trimming inferred from the DNA. The sample gives 190,000 or so clones, more than 85% of which show up once; 2.5% to 3.5% is in the top ten. The TCR sequence derives from a man aged 40-50 years with active or convalescent COVID-19. The sample was peripheral blood.

The CDR3 spells CASSLEVDQETQYF. The CDR3 DNA follows: TGTGCCAGCAGCTTAGAGGTGGACCAAGAGACCCAGTACTTC. V usage is TRBV7-3 and J usage is TRBJ2-5; D not certain. Between the trimmed V and J ends, which lost 2 bases and 0 bases, there was a span of 7 bases. CDR3 length equals 14 residues. Germline assignment: CDR1 SGHTA and CDR2 FQGTGA.